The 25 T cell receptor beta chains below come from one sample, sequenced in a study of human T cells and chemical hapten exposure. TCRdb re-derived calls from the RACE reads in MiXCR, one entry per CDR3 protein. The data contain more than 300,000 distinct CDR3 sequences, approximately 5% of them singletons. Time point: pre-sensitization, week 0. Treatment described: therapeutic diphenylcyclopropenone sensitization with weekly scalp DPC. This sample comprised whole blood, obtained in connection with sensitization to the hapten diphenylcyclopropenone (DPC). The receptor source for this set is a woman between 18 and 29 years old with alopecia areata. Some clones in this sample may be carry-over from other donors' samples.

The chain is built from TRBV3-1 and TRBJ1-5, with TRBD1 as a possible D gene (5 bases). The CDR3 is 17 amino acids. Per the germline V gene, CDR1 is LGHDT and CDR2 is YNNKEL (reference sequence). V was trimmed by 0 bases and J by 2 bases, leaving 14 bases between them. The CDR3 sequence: CASSQDQGPDGNQPQHF. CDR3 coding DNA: TGTGCCAGCAGCCAAGATCAGGGACCAGATGGCAATCAGCCCCAGCATTTT.

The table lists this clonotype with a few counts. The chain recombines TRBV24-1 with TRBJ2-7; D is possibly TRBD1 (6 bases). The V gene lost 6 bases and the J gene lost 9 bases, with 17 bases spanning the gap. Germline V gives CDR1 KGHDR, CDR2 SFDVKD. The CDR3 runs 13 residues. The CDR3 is CATSTTGIQGQYF. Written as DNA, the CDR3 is TGTGCCACCAGTACCACAGGGATTCAGGGGCAGTACTTC.

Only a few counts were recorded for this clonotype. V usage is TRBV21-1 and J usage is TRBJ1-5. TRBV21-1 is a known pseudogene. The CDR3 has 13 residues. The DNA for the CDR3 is TGTGCCAGCATAAGGCAGGTGACCAAACCCCAGCATTTT. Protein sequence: CASIRQVTKPQHF.

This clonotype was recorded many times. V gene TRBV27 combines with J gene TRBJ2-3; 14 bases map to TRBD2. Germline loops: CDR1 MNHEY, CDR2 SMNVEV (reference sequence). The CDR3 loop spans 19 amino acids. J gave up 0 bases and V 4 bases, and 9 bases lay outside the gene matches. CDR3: CASSWTGTSGGASTDTQYF. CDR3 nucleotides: TGTGCCAGCAGTTGGACCGGGACTAGCGGGGGTGCTAGCACAGATACGCAGTATTTT.

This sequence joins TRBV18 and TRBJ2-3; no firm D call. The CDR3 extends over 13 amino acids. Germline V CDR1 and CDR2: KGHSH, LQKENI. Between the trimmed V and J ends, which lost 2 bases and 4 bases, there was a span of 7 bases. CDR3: CASSPEVADTQYF. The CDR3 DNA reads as TGTGCCAGCTCACCAGAGGTGGCAGATACGCAGTATTTT. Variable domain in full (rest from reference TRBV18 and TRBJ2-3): NAGVMQNPRHLVRRRGQEARLRCSPMKGHSHVYWYRQLPEEGLKFMVYLQKENIIDESGMPKERFSAEFPKEGPSILRIQQVVRGDSAAYFCASSPEVADTQYFGPGTRLTVL.

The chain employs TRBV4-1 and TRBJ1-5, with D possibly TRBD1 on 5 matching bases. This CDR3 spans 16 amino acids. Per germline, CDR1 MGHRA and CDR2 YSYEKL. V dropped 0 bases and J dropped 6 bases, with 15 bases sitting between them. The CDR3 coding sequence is TGCGCCAGCAGCCAAGATAGCGGGGCAGCTATTCAGCCCCAGCATTTT. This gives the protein CASSQDSGAAIQPQHF.

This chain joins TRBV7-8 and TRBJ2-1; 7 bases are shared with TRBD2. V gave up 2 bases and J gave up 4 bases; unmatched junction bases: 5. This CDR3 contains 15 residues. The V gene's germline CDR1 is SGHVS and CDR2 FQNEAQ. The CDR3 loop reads CASSLSRGSYNEQFF. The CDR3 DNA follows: TGTGCCAGCAGCTTATCTCGCGGGAGTTACAATGAGCAGTTCTTC. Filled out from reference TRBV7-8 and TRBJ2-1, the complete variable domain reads GAGVSQSPRYKVAKRGQDVALRCDPISGHVSLFWYQQALGQGPEFLTYFQNEAQLDKSGLPSDRFFAERPEGSVSTLKIQRTQQEDSAVYLCASSLSRGSYNEQFFGPGTRLTVL.

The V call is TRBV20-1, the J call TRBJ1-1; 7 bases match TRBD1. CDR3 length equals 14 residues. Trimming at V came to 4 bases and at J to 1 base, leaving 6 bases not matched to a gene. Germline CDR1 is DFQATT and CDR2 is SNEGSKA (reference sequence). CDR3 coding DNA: TGCAGTGCTACCAGGAGGGGGCGGAACACTGAAGCTTTCTTT. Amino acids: CSATRRGRNTEAFF.

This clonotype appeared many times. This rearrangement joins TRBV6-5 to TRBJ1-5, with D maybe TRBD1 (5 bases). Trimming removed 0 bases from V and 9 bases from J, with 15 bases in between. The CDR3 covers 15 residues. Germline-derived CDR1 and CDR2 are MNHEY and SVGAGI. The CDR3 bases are TGTGCCAGCAGTTACTCTACTGGGACGGTGGGGCCCCAGCATTTT. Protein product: CASSYSTGTVGPQHF.

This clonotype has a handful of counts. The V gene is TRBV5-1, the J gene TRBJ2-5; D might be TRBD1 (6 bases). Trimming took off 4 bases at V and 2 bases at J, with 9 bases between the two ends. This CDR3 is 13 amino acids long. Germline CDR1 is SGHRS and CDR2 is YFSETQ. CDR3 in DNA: TGCGCCAGCAGCGGGGACACGCAAGAGACCCAGTACTTC. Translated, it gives CASSGDTQETQYF.

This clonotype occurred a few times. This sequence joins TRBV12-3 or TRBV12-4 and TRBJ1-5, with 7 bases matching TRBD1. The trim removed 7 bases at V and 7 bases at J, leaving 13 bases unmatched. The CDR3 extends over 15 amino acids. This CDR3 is CASTLAWGTEQPQHF. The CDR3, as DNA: TGTGCCAGCACCCTCGCATGGGGGACAGAGCAGCCCCAGCATTTT.

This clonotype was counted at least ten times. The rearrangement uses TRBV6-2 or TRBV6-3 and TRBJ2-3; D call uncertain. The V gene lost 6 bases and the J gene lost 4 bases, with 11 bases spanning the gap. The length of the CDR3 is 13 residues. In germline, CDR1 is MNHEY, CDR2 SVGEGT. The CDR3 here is CASSSTYADTQYF. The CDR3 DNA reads TGTGCCAGCAGCTCTACATACGCAGATACGCAGTATTTT.

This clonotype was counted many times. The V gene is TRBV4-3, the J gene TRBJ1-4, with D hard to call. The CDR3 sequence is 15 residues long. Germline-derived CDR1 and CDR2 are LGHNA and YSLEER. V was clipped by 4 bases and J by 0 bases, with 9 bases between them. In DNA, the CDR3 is TGCGCCAGCAGCCCGCGTGCAGCAACTAATGAAAAACTGTTTTTT. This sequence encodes CASSPRAATNEKLFF.

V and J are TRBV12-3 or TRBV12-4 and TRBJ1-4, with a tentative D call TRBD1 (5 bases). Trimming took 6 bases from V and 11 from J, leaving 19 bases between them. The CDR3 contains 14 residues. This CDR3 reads CASSIRDGGLKLFF. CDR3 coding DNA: TGTGCCAGCAGCATCCGGGACGGCGGCTTGAAACTGTTTTTT.

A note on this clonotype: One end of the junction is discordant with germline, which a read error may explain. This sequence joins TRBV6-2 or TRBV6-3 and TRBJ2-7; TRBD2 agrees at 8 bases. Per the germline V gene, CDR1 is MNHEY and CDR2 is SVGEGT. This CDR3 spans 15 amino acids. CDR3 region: CACRDPAGGPDEQYF. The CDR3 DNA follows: TGTGCCTGCAGAGATCCGGCGGGGGGCCCCGACGAGCAGTACTTC.

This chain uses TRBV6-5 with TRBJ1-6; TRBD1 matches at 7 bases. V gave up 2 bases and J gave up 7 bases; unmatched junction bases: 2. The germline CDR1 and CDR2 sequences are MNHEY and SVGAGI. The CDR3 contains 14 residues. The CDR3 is CASSYDRENSPLHF. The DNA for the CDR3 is TGTGCCAGCAGTTACGACAGGGAGAATTCACCCCTCCACTTT.

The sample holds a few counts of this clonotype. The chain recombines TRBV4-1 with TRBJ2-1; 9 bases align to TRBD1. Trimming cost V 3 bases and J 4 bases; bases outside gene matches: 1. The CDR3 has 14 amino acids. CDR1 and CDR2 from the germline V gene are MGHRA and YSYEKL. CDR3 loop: CASSHGQGYNEQFF. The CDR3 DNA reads TGCGCCAGCAGCCACGGACAGGGGTACAATGAGCAGTTCTTC.

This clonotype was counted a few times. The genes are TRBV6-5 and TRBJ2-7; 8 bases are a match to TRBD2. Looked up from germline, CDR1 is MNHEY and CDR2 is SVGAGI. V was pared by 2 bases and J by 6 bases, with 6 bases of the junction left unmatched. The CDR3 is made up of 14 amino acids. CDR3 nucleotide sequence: TGTGCCAGCAGTTACACAATCGGGAGGGCCGAGCAGTACTTC. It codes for CASSYTIGRAEQYF.

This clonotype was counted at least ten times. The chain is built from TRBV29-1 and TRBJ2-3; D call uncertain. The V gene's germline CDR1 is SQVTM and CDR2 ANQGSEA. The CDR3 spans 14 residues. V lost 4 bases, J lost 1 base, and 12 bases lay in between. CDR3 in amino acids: CSVVSQAGTDTQYF. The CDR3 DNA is TGCAGCGTTGTTTCCCAGGCCGGCACAGATACGCAGTATTTT.

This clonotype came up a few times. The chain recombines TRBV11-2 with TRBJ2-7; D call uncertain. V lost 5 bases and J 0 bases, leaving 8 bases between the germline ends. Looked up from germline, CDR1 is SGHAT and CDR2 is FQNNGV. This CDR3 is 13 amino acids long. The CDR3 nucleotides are TGTGCCAGCAGCCCGGACCACTCCTACGAGCAGTACTTC. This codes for CASSPDHSYEQYF.

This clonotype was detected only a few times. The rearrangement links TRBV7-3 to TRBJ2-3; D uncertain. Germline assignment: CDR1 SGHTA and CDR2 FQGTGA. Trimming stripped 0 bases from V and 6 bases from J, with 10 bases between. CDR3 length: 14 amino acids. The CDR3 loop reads CASSLTGLGDTQYF. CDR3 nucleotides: TGTGCCAGCAGCTTAACTGGGCTAGGGGATACGCAGTATTTT.

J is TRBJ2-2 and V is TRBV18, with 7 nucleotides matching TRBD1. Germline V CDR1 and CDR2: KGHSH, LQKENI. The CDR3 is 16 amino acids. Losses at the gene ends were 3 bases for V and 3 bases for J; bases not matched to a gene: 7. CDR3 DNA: TGTGCCAGCTCACCGACAGGGAATTTCGACACCGGGGAGCTGTTTTTT. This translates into CASSPTGNFDTGELFF.

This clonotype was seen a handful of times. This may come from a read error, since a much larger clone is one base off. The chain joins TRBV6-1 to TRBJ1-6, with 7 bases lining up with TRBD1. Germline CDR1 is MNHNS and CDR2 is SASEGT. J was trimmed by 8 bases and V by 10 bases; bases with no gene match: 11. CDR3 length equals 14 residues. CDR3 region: CANSFDRADSPLHF. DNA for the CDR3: TGTGCCAACTCTTTTGACAGGGCAGATTCACCCCTCCACTTT.

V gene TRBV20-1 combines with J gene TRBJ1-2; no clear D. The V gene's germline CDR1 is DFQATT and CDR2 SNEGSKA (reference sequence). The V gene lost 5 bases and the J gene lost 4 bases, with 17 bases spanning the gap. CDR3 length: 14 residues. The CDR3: CSAPREMFIYGYTF. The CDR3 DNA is TGCAGTGCTCCACGGGAAATGTTCATCTATGGCTACACCTTC.

The CDR3 DNA is TGCGCCAGCAGCCAAAAAACAGGGACCTATGGCTACACCTTC. This sequence encodes CASSQKTGTYGYTF. V gene TRBV4-1 combines with J gene TRBJ1-2; D is perhaps TRBD1 (6 bases). CDR3 length equals 14 residues. Germline CDR1 is MGHRA and CDR2 is YSYEKL. V gave up 2 bases and J gave up 4 bases, with 11 bases separating them.